Sequencing of this T cell receptor beta chain was carried out in a study of CD8 T cells in ankylosing spondylitis. Notes on the study in general: Ankylosing spondylitis blood appeared to be characterized by a TCR beta motif of several highly homologous variants.

TCRdb independently ran MiXCR on the 5' RACE reads; one entry per CDR3 protein. The table records 200,000 to 250,000 distinct CDR3 sequences, about 7% of them present only once. This clonotype was picked up many times. What it binds is unknown. Trimming shortened V by 3 bases and J by 0 bases, and 6 bases separated the two germline ends. This CDR3 spans 14 amino acids. Germline V gene lookup returns CDR1 ENHRY and CDR2 SYGVKD. This sequence joins TRBV10-3 and TRBJ2-1; D unresolved. The sequence was collected from a male donor with ankylosing spondylitis. The sequenced sample was blood, either unsorted or a sorted T cell fraction (not recorded which). CDR3 sequence (DNA): TGTGCCATCAGTGACAGCAGCTCCTACAATGAGCAGTTCTTC. Protein sequence: CAISDSSSYNEQFF.